The 23 T cell receptor beta chains listed next were all sequenced from one sample in a study of tumor and adjacent non-tumor tissue in lung cancer (dated by TCRdb to the late 2010s). Bulk unsorted tissue served as the source for RNA extraction, and RNA quality was assessed using a NanoDrop ND-1000 and an Agilent 2100. Libraries were built with multiplex PCR. The data were produced on an Illumina HiSeq 2500. TCRbeta libraries were constructed through three rounds of nested PCR with primers (Table S4) according to protocols modified from ARM-PCR. The public reads were quality trimmed at Q25 with fastp and then assembled into clones with MiXCR by TCRdb, keeping productive beta chains. Merged by CDR3 protein, the rows form single entries marked with the most common genes and DNA. A total of around 74,000 distinct CDR3 sequences appear in this sample, around 70% of them only once. The leading ten clones occupy roughly 12% of the sample.

Sequencing was done on a sample of lung tumor tissue. The receptors were gathered from a woman in her 70s with non-small cell lung cancer.

Notes on this clonotype: Sequence at one end of the junction differs from germline and may be a read error. The genes are TRBV12-3 or TRBV12-4 and TRBJ2-3; D possibly matches TRBD1 or TRBD2 (5 bases each). This CDR3 has 17 residues. CDR3 loop: CANSPPEETSSTGTQYF. DNA of the CDR3: TGTGCCAACAGTCCTCCAGAGGAGACCTCTAGCACAGGTACGCAGTATTTT.

Details on this clonotype: No conserved phenylalanine or tryptophan is present at the end of the CDR3, so a read error is the likely explanation. The chain carries TRBV20-1 and TRBJ1-6; 12 bases line up with TRBD1. The CDR3 length is 16 residues. V shed 6 bases and J 8 bases; nucleotides not matched to a gene: 11. Germline CDR1 and CDR2: DFQATT and SNEGSKA (reference sequence). The CDR3 nucleotides read TGCAGTGCCTCCCTCCGGGACAGGGGGCTTTATTCACCCCTCCACATT. It specifies CSASLRDRGLYSPLHI.

This clonotype was detected many times. The chain carries TRBV5-4 and TRBJ2-7, with TRBD2 identical over 8 bases. This CDR3 contains 14 residues. The germline V gene has CDR1 SGHNT and CDR2 YYREEE (reference sequence). V lost 4 bases and J lost 2; bases outside the gene matches: 5. The CDR3 region is CASSTGLEPYEQYF. Here the CDR3 DNA reads TGTGCCAGCAGCACGGGACTAGAACCCTACGAGCAGTACTTC. Full variable domain (rest looked up from reference TRBV5-4 and TRBJ2-7): ETGVTQSPTHLIKTRGQQVTLRCSSQSGHNTVSWYQQALGQGPQFIFQYYREEENGRGNFPPRFSGLQFPNYSSELNVNALELDDSALYLCASSTGLEPYEQYFGPGTRLTVT.

Of note for this clonotype: Given a much more abundant clone one base away, this may be a read error. The V and J genes are TRBV5-1 and TRBJ2-1; 11 nucleotides line up with TRBD1. This CDR3 comprises 22 residues. Germline V gene lookup returns CDR1 SGHRS and CDR2 YFSETQ. Here the CDR3 reads CASSPPGQGDLFTALTYNKQFF. The CDR3, as DNA: TGCGCCAGCAGCCCTCCGGGACAGGGGGATCTTTTTACAGCGCTGACCTACAATAAGCAGTTCTTC.

Only a few counts were recorded for this clonotype. CDR3 sequence reads: CATSGGGTYEQYF. The CDR3 bases are TGTGCCACCAGTGGAGGGGGAACCTACGAGCAGTACTTC. The J gene is TRBJ2-7, the V gene TRBV24-1, with D possibly matching TRBD1 (6 bases). This CDR3 is built from 13 residues. The V end was cut by 5 bases, the J end by 2 bases, with 9 bases between. Germline CDR1 reads KGHDR; CDR2 reads SFDVKD.

Ten or more counts support this clonotype. This chain joins TRBV6-6 and TRBJ2-2; D is unresolved. The CDR3 contains 15 residues. Looked up from germline, CDR1 is MNHNY and CDR2 is SVGAGI (reference sequence). V was shortened by 2 bases and J by 4 bases, with 11 bases between the two germline ends. The CDR3 protein is CASSYTGRVTGELFF. CDR3 in DNA: TGTGCCAGCAGTTACACGGGCCGGGTCACCGGGGAGCTGTTTTTT.

A few counts support this clonotype. No conserved phenylalanine or tryptophan ends this CDR3, so it is likely a read error. The genes are TRBV24-1 and TRBJ1-5, with 7 bases that match TRBD1. Germline CDR1 and CDR2: KGHDR and SFDVKD. The trim removed 4 bases at V and 5 bases at J, leaving 4 bases unmatched. This CDR3 is 14 amino acids long. The chain's CDR3 is CATSDTGQDQPQHL. The CDR3 DNA is TGTGCCACCAGTGACACAGGACAGGATCAGCCCCAGCATCTT.

Regarding this clonotype: The junction shows a germline mismatch at one end, possibly a read error. The V call is TRBV6-5, the J call TRBJ1-2; perhaps TRBD1 as D (5 bases). This CDR3 region has 12 residues. Germline CDR1 reads MNHEY; CDR2 reads SVGAGI. The CDR3 is CAGRSRVGGYTF. In DNA, the CDR3 is TGTGCAGGCAGGTCCAGGGTTGGCGGCTACACATTC.

This clonotype was recorded only once. The chain employs TRBV6-5 and TRBJ2-5, with 7 bases that match TRBD2. After removal of 5 bases from V and 5 bases from J, the junction contained 14 bases not matched to a gene. Germline lookup yields CDR1 MNHEY and CDR2 SVGAGI. CDR3 length: 16 residues. CDR3 region: CASSRGLGAPKETQYF. As DNA, the CDR3 is TGTGCCAGCAGTCGCGGACTAGGGGCGCCCAAGGAGACCCAGTACTTC.

Ten or more counts support this clonotype. The chain uses TRBV7-9 and TRBJ2-7; D is possibly TRBD2 (5 bases). The CDR3 has 14 amino acids. Per the germline V gene, CDR1 is SEHNR and CDR2 is FQNEAQ (reference sequence). Between the trimmed V and J ends, which lost 1 base and 6 bases, there was a span of 13 bases. The CDR3 region is CASSLDGATIEQYF. CDR3 nucleotides: TGTGCCAGCAGCTTAGACGGTGCGACTATCGAGCAGTACTTC. The whole variable domain, remainder taken from reference TRBV7-9 and TRBJ2-7, is DTGVSQNPRHKITKRGQNVTFRCDPISEHNRLYWYRQTLGQGPEFLTYFQNEAQLEKSRLLSDRFSAERPKGSFSTLEIQRTEQGDSAMYLCASSLDGATIEQYFGPGTRLTVT.

With regard to this clonotype: One junction end does not reproduce the germline sequence, and a read error may be involved. The chain links TRBV6-5 to TRBJ2-7; possibly TRBD1 or TRBD2 for D (6 bases each). The CDR3 is 15 amino acids. Germline CDR1 MNHEY, CDR2 SVGAGI. CDR3 residues: CASGYWGASGNEQYF. The CDR3 DNA reads TGTGCCAGCGGTTATTGGGGGGCCTCAGGCAACGAGCAATACTTC.

This clonotype was seen only once. The rearrangement joins TRBV29-1 to TRBJ1-1, with 8 bases identical to TRBD1. The CDR3 is 13 residues long. In germline, CDR1 is SQVTM, CDR2 ANQGSEA. This CDR3 is CNIEGTGYTEAFF. Written as DNA, the CDR3 is TGCAACATAGAAGGGACAGGATACACTGAAGCTTTCTTT. The variable domain in full, completed from reference TRBV29-1 and TRBJ1-1, reads SAVISQKPSRDICQRGTSLTIQCQVDSQVTMMFWYRQQPGQSLTLIATANQGSEATYESGFVIDKFPISRPNLTFSTLTVSNMSPEDSSIYLCNIEGTGYTEAFFGQGTRLTVV.

A note on this clonotype: A junction end diverges from the germline sequence, so it may reflect a read error. The genes are TRBV11-3 and TRBJ2-3, with 7 bases aligning to TRBD2. CDR1 and CDR2 (germline): SGHNT, YENEEA. This CDR3 contains 14 residues. This CDR3 reads CASSFDTSADTHYF. The CDR3, as DNA: TGTGCCAGCAGCTTTGACACTAGCGCAGATACGCATTATTTT.

This rearrangement joins TRBV12-3 or TRBV12-4 to TRBJ2-2; no clear D gene. Trimming pared 2 bases from V and 5 bases from J, leaving 12 bases between. This CDR3 spans 15 amino acids. CDR3 DNA sequence: TGTGCCAGCAGTTTATGGCATGGGCGAACCGGGGAGCTGTTTTTT. It is translated as CASSLWHGRTGELFF.

This clonotype was counted only a few times. This may stem from a read error, because a much larger clone lies one nucleotide away. The rearrangement uses TRBV30 and TRBJ2-5; D unresolved. Germline CDR1 and CDR2: GTSNPN and SVGIG (reference sequence). CDR3 length: 13 residues. CDR3 loop: CAWSPSYQETQNF. The CDR3 nucleotides read TGTGCCTGGAGTCCCAGCTACCAAGAGACCCAGAACTTC. Full variable domain (rest looked up from reference TRBV30 and TRBJ2-5): SQTIHQWPATLVQPVGSPLSLECTVEGTSNPNLYWYRQAAGRGLQLLFYSVGIGQISSEVPQNLSASRPQDRQFILSSKKLLLSDSGFYLCAWSPSYQETQNFGPGTRLLVL.

This clonotype was counted a few times. It may be a read error: a sequence one base away is much more abundant. The chain uses TRBV6-5 and TRBJ1-2, with no clear D. The CDR3 has 13 residues. The germline CDR1 and CDR2 sequences are MNHEY and SVGAGI. The CDR3 region has the DNA TGTGCCAGCAGTTTTGAGTCAAACTATGGCTGCACCTTC. Its protein product is CASSFESNYGCTF.

Of note for this clonotype: It is likely a read error, because the conserved phenylalanine at the end of the CDR3 is missing. This chain uses TRBV29-1 with TRBJ2-7, with D possibly being TRBD2 (5 bases). The length of the CDR3 is 16 residues. The germline V gene encodes CDR1 SQVTM and CDR2 ANQGSEA. Written as DNA, the CDR3 is TGCAGTGTTGAAGAGAGTCGGTCTAGCTGCTCCTACGAGCAGTACTTA. It yields the protein CSVEESRSSCSYEQYL.

A few counts support this clonotype. Since a much larger clone is just one base distant, this may be a read error. The V gene is TRBV6-6, the J gene TRBJ2-3; TRBD2 is a possible D gene (5 bases). Germline CDR1 and CDR2: MNHNY and SVGAGI (reference sequence). This CDR3 contains 15 residues. Trimming stripped 6 bases from V and 3 bases from J, with 16 bases between. In DNA form, the CDR3 reads TGTGCCAGCAGCTACACCTGGGAGCCGACAGATACGCAGTATTTT. This gives the protein CASSYTWEPTDTQYF.

As to this clonotype: An end of the junction does not agree with germline; a read error may underlie this. The V gene is TRBV25-1, the J gene TRBJ2-1, with 7 bases fitting TRBD1. Germline V gene lookup returns CDR1 MGHDK and CDR2 SYGVNS. The CDR3 extends over 16 amino acids. The CDR3 here is CTSRAPGQSSYNKQFF. The CDR3 nucleotides read TGTACCAGCAGAGCCCCGGGACAGAGCTCCTACAATAAGCAGTTCTTC.

This clonotype was counted many times. The J gene is TRBJ2-6, the V gene TRBV7-9, with 7 bases matching TRBD1. CDR1 is SEHNR and CDR2 is FQNEAQ in the germline V gene (reference sequence). This CDR3 region has 16 residues. Trimming at V came to 5 bases and at J to 2 bases, leaving 6 bases not matched to a gene. The CDR3, as DNA: TGTGCCAGCAGCCAGCACAGGGGACCTGGGGCCAACGTCCTGACTTTC. This codes for CASSQHRGPGANVLTF.

As for this clonotype: A much bigger clone sits one base away, suggesting this may be a read error. V is TRBV30 and J is TRBJ2-1, with 10 positions matching TRBD2. Trimming took 0 bases from V and 10 from J; bases not matched to a gene: 12. The CDR3 sequence is 16 residues long. Germline V gives CDR1 GTSNPN, CDR2 SVGIG (reference sequence). The CDR3 is CAWSVDPAGGLGEQFF. The CDR3 DNA follows: TGTGCCTGGAGTGTAGACCCAGCGGGAGGGCTGGGAGAGCAGTTCTTC.

A note on this clonotype: This may be a read error: a much more frequent sequence differs by one nucleotide. The genes are TRBV7-9 and TRBJ1-2; D is unclear. The CDR3 covers 13 residues. CDR1 and CDR2 (germline): SEHNR, FQNEAQ (reference sequence). The CDR3 bases are TGTGCCAGCAGTGGGTGGGCGGACTATAGCTACACCTTC. It translates to CASSGWADYSYTF.

As for this clonotype: At one end, the junction sequence differs from germline, possibly due to a read error. The genes are TRBV30 and TRBJ2-3; D may be TRBD1 (6 bases). This CDR3 has 13 amino acids. Germline CDR1 GTSNPN, CDR2 SVGIG (reference sequence). CDR3 loop: CVWTQGLTDTQYF. The CDR3 bases are TGTGTCTGGACCCAGGGGTTGACAGATACGCAGTATTTT.